Given below is one T cell receptor beta chain in context. At one end the junction does not follow the germline gene, possibly because of a read error. This sample stems from a study of shared clonotypes between healthy human individuals. Using immunoSEQ multiplex PCR, the repertoire was profiled, and TCRdb retains in-frame clones only, with some absent. The sample includes fewer than 850,000 clones, around 72% seen only once; the top ten take 1.8%. The CDR3 totals 16 residues. Germline V gene sequence: CDR1 MNHNS, CDR2 SASEGT. The source is a woman aged 30 to 39 in good health. The sequencing input was memory CD4+ T cells sorted from blood. As for subset: CD45RA-negative fraction. The genes are TRBV6-1 and TRBJ2-7; either TRBD1 or TRBD2 may supply D (6 bases each). The CDR3 sequence is CASSEDQGLVGGKQYF. The DNA of the CDR3 is TGTGCCAGCAGCGAAGACCAGGGGCTAGTCGGAGGGAAGCAGTACTTC.